This is a list of T cell receptor beta chains from one sample in a study of blood T cell repertoires in COVID-19. Sequenced by immunoSEQ multiplex PCR; TCRdb stores in-frame clones only, minus some. The sample holds a few hundred thousand clones; over 75% are singletons and the top ten take approximately 1%. Material: PBMCs or T cells enriched from blood (not recorded which). The receptors derive from a woman under 40 who had recovered from COVID-19. The CDR3 runs from the conserved cysteine through the conserved F or W. The D gene is left open where the match is weak. Only some rows state a clone size, as once, few, many or a class for expanded clones.

j_gene | d_gene | abundance | v_gene | len | CDR3aa | CDR3nt
TRBJ2-5 | - | - | TRBV3-1/TRBV3-2 | 15 | CASSPGQMYQETQYF | TGTGCCAGCAGCCCGGGACAAATGTACCAAGAGACCCAGTACTTC
TRBJ2-1 | TRBD2 | once | TRBV24-1 | 16 | CATSERGGPYYNEQFF | TGTGCCACCAGTGAGCGGGGGGGCCCGTACTACAATGAGCAGTTCTTC
TRBJ1-5 | - | - | TRBV9 | 13 | CASSDRAGKPQHF | TGTGCCAGCAGCGACAGGGCCGGGAAGCCCCAGCATTTT
TRBJ2-2 | - | few | TRBV7-9 | 15 | CASSRIDRNTGELFF | TGTGCCAGCAGCCGGATAGACAGGAACACCGGGGAGCTGTTTTTT
TRBJ2-2 | - | - | TRBV21-1 | 18 | CASSKDGNLTGGTGELFF | TGTGCCAGCAGCAAGGACGGAAACCTAACAGGGGGCACCGGGGAGCTGTTTTTT
TRBJ1-5 | TRBD1 | - | TRBV29-1 | 14 | CSVVPGGSNQPQHF | TGCAGCGTTGTACCAGGGGGTAGCAATCAGCCCCAGCATTTT
TRBJ2-7 | TRBD1 | - | TRBV27 | 14 | CASSPGQGVYEQYF | TGTGCCAGCTCCCCAGGACAGGGTGTCTACGAGCAGTACTTC
TRBJ2-1 | TRBD2 | - | TRBV7-9 | 16 | CASSLVLAGGYNEQFF | TGTGCCAGCAGCTTAGTATTAGCGGGGGGATACAATGAGCAGTTCTTC
TRBJ1-1 | - | - | TRBV20-1 | 15 | CSASSLTRMNTEAFF | TGCAGTGCTAGTAGCTTAACTCGAATGAACACTGAAGCTTTCTTT
TRBJ1-1 | - | - | TRBV27 | 11 | CASSLGVRAFF | TGTGCCAGCAGTTTAGGAGTACGGGCTTTCTTT
TRBJ1-2 | - | - | TRBV6-5 | 14 | CASSNTGQIYGYTF | TGTGCCAGCAGCAATACCGGACAGATTTATGGCTACACCTTC
TRBJ1-5 | - | few | TRBV29-1 | 10 | CSVVGRPQHF | TGCAGCGTGGTCGGGAGGCCCCAGCATTTT
TRBJ1-2 | - | - | TRBV30 | 16 | CAWSVPGSSPIYGYTF | TGTGCCTGGAGTGTACCCGGTAGCTCACCTATCTATGGCTACACCTTC
TRBJ1-2 | - | - | TRBV18 | 13 | CASSTIGDYGYTF | TGTGCCAGCTCAACGATCGGGGACTATGGCTACACCTTC
TRBJ2-5 | - | - | TRBV7-2 | 17 | CASSLVPGNSGPGAQYF | TGTGCCAGCAGCTTAGTACCAGGGAACAGTGGCCCCGGAGCCCAGTACTTC
TRBJ2-5 | - | - | TRBV27 | 15 | CASNHDGLNWETQYF | TGTGCCAGCAACCATGACGGGTTAAACTGGGAGACCCAGTACTTC
TRBJ1-2 | - | - | TRBV12-3/TRBV12-4 | 13 | CASSSVETYGYTF | TGTGCCAGCAGTTCTGTGGAGACTTATGGCTACACCTTC
TRBJ2-3 | TRBD2 | - | TRBV30 | 14 | CAWNVAGGPDTQYF | TGTGCCTGGAACGTGGCGGGGGGGCCAGATACGCAGTATTTT
TRBJ2-1 | - | - | TRBV10-1 | 12 | CATKPTPDEQFF | TGCGCCACCAAACCTACCCCCGATGAGCAGTTCTTC
TRBJ1-5 | TRBD1 | - | TRBV6-5 | 15 | CASSYSTGPNQPQHF | TGTGCCAGCAGTTACTCGACAGGGCCCAATCAGCCCCAGCATTTT
TRBJ2-4 | - | - | TRBV25-1 | 14 | CASRLYIAKNIQYF | TGTGCCAGCAGGTTATATATAGCCAAAAACATTCAGTACTTC
TRBJ1-1 | - | - | TRBV6-5 | 13 | CASSYDRDYEAFF | TGTGCCAGCAGTTACGACCGGGACTACGAAGCTTTCTTT
TRBJ2-1 | TRBD2 | - | TRBV18 | 16 | CASSPPRLAVNNEQFF | TGTGCCAGCTCACCACCGAGGCTAGCGGTTAACAATGAGCAGTTCTTC
TRBJ1-4 | - | - | TRBV7-2 | 17 | CASSLVPGGATNEKLFF | TGTGCCAGCAGCTTAGTTCCGGGGGGTGCAACTAATGAAAAACTGTTTTTT